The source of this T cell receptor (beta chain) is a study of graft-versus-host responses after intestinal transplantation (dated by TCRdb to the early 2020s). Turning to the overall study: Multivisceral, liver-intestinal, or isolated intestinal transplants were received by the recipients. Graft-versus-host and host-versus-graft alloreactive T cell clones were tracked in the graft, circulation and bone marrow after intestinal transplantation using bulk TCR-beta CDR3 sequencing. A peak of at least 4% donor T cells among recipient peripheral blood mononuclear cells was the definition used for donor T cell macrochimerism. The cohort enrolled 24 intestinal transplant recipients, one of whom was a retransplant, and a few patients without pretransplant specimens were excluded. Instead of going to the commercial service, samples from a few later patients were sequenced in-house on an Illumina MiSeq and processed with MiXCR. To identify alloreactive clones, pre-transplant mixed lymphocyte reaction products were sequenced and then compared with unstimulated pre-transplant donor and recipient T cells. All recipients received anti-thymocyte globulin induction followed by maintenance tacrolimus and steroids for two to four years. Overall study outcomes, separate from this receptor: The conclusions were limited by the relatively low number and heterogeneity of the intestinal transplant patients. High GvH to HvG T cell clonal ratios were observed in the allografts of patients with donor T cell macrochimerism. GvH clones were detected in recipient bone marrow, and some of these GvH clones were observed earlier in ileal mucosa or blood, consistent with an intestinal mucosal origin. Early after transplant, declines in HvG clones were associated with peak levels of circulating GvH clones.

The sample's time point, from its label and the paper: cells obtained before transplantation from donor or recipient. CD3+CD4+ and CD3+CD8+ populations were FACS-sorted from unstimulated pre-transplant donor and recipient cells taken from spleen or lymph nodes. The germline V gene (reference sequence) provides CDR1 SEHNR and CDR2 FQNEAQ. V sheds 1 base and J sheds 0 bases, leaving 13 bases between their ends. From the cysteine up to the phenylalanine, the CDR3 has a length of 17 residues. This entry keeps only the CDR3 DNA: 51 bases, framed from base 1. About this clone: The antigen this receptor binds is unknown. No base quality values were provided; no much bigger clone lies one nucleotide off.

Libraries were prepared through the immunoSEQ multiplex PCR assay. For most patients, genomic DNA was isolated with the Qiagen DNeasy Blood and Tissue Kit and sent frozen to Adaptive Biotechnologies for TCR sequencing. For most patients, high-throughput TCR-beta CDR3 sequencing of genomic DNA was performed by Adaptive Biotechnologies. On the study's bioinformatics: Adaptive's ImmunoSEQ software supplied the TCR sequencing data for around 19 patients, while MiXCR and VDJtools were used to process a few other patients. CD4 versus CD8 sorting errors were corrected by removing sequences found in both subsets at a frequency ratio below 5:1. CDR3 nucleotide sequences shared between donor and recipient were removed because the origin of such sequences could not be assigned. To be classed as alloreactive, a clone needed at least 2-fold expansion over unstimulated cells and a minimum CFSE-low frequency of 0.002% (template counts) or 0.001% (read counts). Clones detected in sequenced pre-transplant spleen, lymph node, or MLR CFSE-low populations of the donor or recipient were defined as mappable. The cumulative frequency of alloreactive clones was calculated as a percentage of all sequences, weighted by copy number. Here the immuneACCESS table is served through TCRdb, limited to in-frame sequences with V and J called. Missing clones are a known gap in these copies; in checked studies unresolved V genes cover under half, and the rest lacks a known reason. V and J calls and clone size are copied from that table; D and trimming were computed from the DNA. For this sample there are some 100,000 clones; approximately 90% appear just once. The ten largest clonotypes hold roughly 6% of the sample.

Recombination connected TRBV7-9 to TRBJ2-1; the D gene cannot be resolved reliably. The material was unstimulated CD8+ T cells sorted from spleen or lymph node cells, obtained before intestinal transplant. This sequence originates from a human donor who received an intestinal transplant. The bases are TGTGCCAGCAGCTTAGAGTTCGGAGCGAGCTCCTACAATGAGCAGTTCTTC. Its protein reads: CASSLEFGASSYNEQFF.